One and the same sample provided the 32 T cell receptor beta chains below, sequenced in a study of STAT5B mutations in CD4+ large granular lymphocyte leukemia. Assay: immunoSEQ multiplex PCR; the TCRdb copy retains only in-frame clones and omits some. The table shows roughly 40,000 clones, with 70% to 90% occurring only once. Sample: CD4+ T cells from blood buffy coats. Receptors originate from a human donor in good health.

The chain recombines TRBV5-4 with TRBJ2-5, with no clear D. The V gene's germline CDR1 is SGHNT and CDR2 YYREEE (reference sequence). V shed 2 bases and J shed 1 base, with 9 bases lying between them. The CDR3 runs 14 residues. The CDR3 spells CASSFYTGQETQYF. CDR3 sequence (DNA): TGTGCCAGCAGCTTTTATACGGGCCAAGAGACCCAGTACTTC.

V and J are TRBV6-7 and TRBJ2-7; no firm D call. TRBV6-7 is sorted into the ORF group, with uncertain function. The CDR3 is 18 residues long. V shed 4 bases and J shed 5 bases, with 27 bases lying between them. CDR3 in amino acids: CASSFSDGSTPVVDEQYF. The CDR3 region has the DNA TGTGCCAGCAGTTTCTCCGACGGTTCGACCCCGGTGGTCGACGAGCAGTACTTC.

The J gene is TRBJ1-2, the V gene TRBV5-8, with unresolved D. Trimming took off 1 base at V and 2 bases at J, with 3 bases between the two ends. The CDR3 consists of 12 residues. Germline values: CDR1 SGHTS, CDR2 YDEGEE. As DNA, the CDR3 is TGTGCCAGCAGCTTGTACAACTATGGCTACACCTTC. Its protein is CASSLYNYGYTF.

The gene calls are TRBV6-5 and TRBJ2-2, with D unresolved. The CDR3 length is 14 residues. Trimming stripped 2 bases from V and 5 bases from J, with 9 bases between. The germline V gene encodes CDR1 MNHEY and CDR2 SVGAGI. CDR3 sequence: CASSYHGSTGELFF. The DNA of the CDR3 is TGTGCCAGCAGTTACCATGGATCGACCGGGGAGCTGTTTTTT.

CDR3 nucleotide sequence: TGTGCCACCAGGGGAACTAGCGGTCCATACAATGAGCAGTTCTTC. It codes for CATRGTSGPYNEQFF. This rearrangement joins TRBV2 to TRBJ2-1; 8 bases are shared with TRBD2. V was pared by 10 bases and J by 4 bases, with 12 bases of the junction left unmatched. Germline V gives CDR1 SNHLY, CDR2 FYNNEI. The CDR3 spans 15 residues.

This sequence joins TRBV7-2 and TRBJ2-7, with a weak D call TRBD1 (6 bases). V lost 7 bases and J 1 base, leaving 14 bases between the germline ends. CDR3 length equals 14 residues. Per the germline V gene, CDR1 is SGHTA and CDR2 is FQGNSA. CDR3: CASNTGSLSYEQYF. DNA for the CDR3: TGTGCCAGCAACACAGGGTCCCTTTCCTACGAGCAGTACTTC.

This clone turned up a few times. The V and J genes are TRBV2 and TRBJ2-7; TRBD1 aligns across 9 bases. CDR1 is SNHLY, CDR2 FYNNEI, per germline. V was clipped by 4 bases and J by 5 bases; unmatched bases: 9. The CDR3 is 15 residues long. CDR3 sequence (DNA): TGTGCCAGCAGTGGGGAAGGGACAGGGCTCAACGAGCAGTACTTC. Protein: CASSGEGTGLNEQYF.

The chain carries TRBV7-3 and TRBJ2-3; D tentatively fits TRBD1 or TRBD2 (6 bases each). Per the germline V gene, CDR1 is SGHTA and CDR2 is FQGTGA. V was pared by 4 bases and J by 11 bases, with 16 bases between. CDR3 length: 13 residues. CDR3 nucleotides: TGTGCCAGCAGCTCCGGAAGAGAGGGGGGGCAGTATTTT. Its protein product is CASSSGREGGQYF.

The V and J genes are TRBV27 and TRBJ1-2; 7 nucleotides agree with TRBD1. Germline CDR1 reads MNHEY; CDR2 reads SMNVEV (reference sequence). The V and J ends lost 4 bases and 2 bases, in that order; junction bases with no gene match: 10. This CDR3 contains 16 residues. CDR3 region: CASSSTRTGLNYGYTF. Here the CDR3 DNA reads TGTGCCAGCAGTTCCACCCGGACAGGTTTGAACTATGGCTACACCTTC.

V usage is TRBV7-2 and J usage is TRBJ2-3; D unclear. The germline V gene has CDR1 SGHTA and CDR2 FQGNSA. V lost 4 bases, J lost 1 base, and 24 bases lay in between. The CDR3 covers 19 residues. The CDR3 reads CASSSPATASFTRTDTQYF. The CDR3 nucleotides are TGTGCCAGCAGCTCCCCTGCCACTGCATCCTTTACCCGCACAGATACGCAGTATTTT.

The CDR3 nucleotides read TGTGCCAGCTCCCCCTACCTCTCCTACGAGCAGTACTTC. Protein: CASSPYLSYEQYF. This sequence joins TRBV18 and TRBJ2-7; D gene uncertain. Trimming left V 6 bases short and J 0 bases short, with 9 bases between. Germline assignment: CDR1 KGHSH and CDR2 LQKENI. This CDR3 is 13 amino acids long.

The chain has TRBV7-9 and TRBJ1-2, with D perhaps matching TRBD1 (6 bases). There are 13 residues in the CDR3. Germline V gene lookup returns CDR1 SEHNR and CDR2 FQNEAQ (reference sequence). Between the trimmed V and J ends, which lost 5 bases and 4 bases, there was a span of 11 bases. The DNA for the CDR3 is TGTGCCAGCAGCGGAGGACAGCCCTATGGCTACACCTTC. Translation gives CASSGGQPYGYTF. Using reference TRBV7-9 and TRBJ1-2 for the parts outside the CDR3, the full variable domain is DTGVSQNPRHKITKRGQNVTFRCDPISEHNRLYWYRQTLGQGPEFLTYFQNEAQLEKSRLLSDRFSAERPKGSFSTLEIQRTEQGDSAMYLCASSGGQPYGYTFGSGTRLTVV.

The V and J genes are TRBV28 and TRBJ1-2; D may be TRBD1 (5 bases). V shed 0 bases and J shed 4 bases, with 9 bases lying between them. The CDR3 covers 14 residues. Germline V CDR1 and CDR2: MDHEN, SYDVKM. The CDR3 DNA sequence: TGTGCCAGCAGTTTATGGGGGGAAAGCTATGGCTACACCTTC. Residues: CASSLWGESYGYTF.

Here the CDR3 DNA reads TGCGCCAGCAGTCAAACCCGGGACACAGGAAACCAAGTACCCTACGAGCAGTACTTC. Translated: CASSQTRDTGNQVPYEQYF. J is TRBJ2-7 and V is TRBV23-1, with D perhaps TRBD1 (6 bases). TRBV23-1 is identified as an open reading frame with a role that is uncertain. CDR3 length: 19 residues. V lost 2 bases and J lost 2, with 25 bases in between.

This rearrangement joins TRBV7-2 to TRBJ2-1; 7 bases match TRBD1. Trimming took 6 bases from V and 2 from J; bases not matched to a gene: 7. CDR1 is SGHTA, CDR2 FQGNSA, per germline. CDR3 length: 15 residues. For the CDR3, the DNA is TGTGCCAGCAGTTCAAAACAGGGGCCCTACAATGAGCAGTTCTTC. Its translation: CASSSKQGPYNEQFF.

The rearrangement uses TRBV28 and TRBJ1-4; unclear D gene. This CDR3 comprises 13 residues. The V and J ends lost 5 bases and 3 bases respectively, with 7 bases between them. Germline-derived CDR1 and CDR2 are MDHEN and SYDVKM. CDR3 protein: CASSTLPNEKLFF. For the CDR3, the DNA is TGTGCCAGCAGTACCCTGCCTAATGAAAAACTGTTTTTT.

The rearrangement uses TRBV2 and TRBJ2-1; no clear D gene. Trimming stripped 7 bases from V and 8 bases from J, with 15 bases between. The CDR3 is 13 residues long. CDR1 SNHLY and CDR2 FYNNEI come from the germline V gene. CDR3 protein: CASNVLDTDEQFF. The CDR3 DNA reads TGTGCCAGCAACGTTCTTGACACAGATGAGCAGTTCTTC.

The chain is built from TRBV9 and TRBJ2-1; a possible D gene is TRBD2 (5 bases). Trimming stripped 0 bases from V and 1 base from J, with 8 bases between. This CDR3 spans 15 amino acids. Looked up from germline, CDR1 is SGDLS and CDR2 is YYNGEE. CDR3 DNA sequence: TGTGCCAGCAGCGTAGGGGTAGCGTCCTACAATGAGCAGTTCTTC. Amino acid sequence: CASSVGVASYNEQFF.

This clone was detected only once. In DNA form, the CDR3 reads TGCGCCAGCAGTCGCGGGATAGACACAGATACGCAGTATTTT. Protein: CASSRGIDTDTQYF. The gene calls are TRBV10-2 and TRBJ2-3; D may be TRBD2 (6 bases). Germline V gene sequence: CDR1 WSHSY, CDR2 SAAADI. The CDR3 is 14 residues long. V dropped 5 bases and J dropped 2 bases, with 11 bases sitting between them.

Only one count was recorded for this clone. V is TRBV28 and J is TRBJ2-1, with D possibly matching TRBD2 (6 bases). Germline V lookup: CDR1 MDHEN, CDR2 SYDVKM. The CDR3 contains 15 residues. The V end was cut by 2 bases, the J end by 10 bases, with 18 bases between. The CDR3 nucleotides are TGTGCCAGCAGTTTAGCGGGGTTATCGACCGCAGAGCAGTTCTTC. Translation: CASSLAGLSTAEQFF.

J is TRBJ2-1 and V is TRBV6-4; D is ambiguous. The germline CDR1 and CDR2 sequences are MRHNA and SNTAGT. The CDR3 loop spans 12 amino acids. With 2 bases removed from V and 4 bases from J, the gap between germline ends came to 3 bases. The CDR3 region has the DNA TGTGCCAGCAGTGACAGGTACAATGAGCAGTTCTTC. This gives the protein CASSDRYNEQFF.

The chain employs TRBV19 and TRBJ2-5, with D perhaps matching TRBD1 or TRBD2 (5 bases each). Trimming removed 6 bases from V and 0 bases from J, with 11 bases in between. The CDR3 is made up of 14 amino acids. Per germline, CDR1 LNHDA and CDR2 SQIVND (reference sequence). CDR3 sequence: CASSPGTYQETQYF. The CDR3, as DNA: TGTGCCAGTAGCCCCGGGACCTACCAAGAGACCCAGTACTTC.

The chain is built from TRBV14 and TRBJ1-2; D may be TRBD1 (5 bases). Trimming removed 2 bases at V and 4 bases at J, with 17 bases between. The germline V gene encodes CDR1 SGHDN and CDR2 FVKESK. The CDR3 has 16 residues. The CDR3 bases are TGTGCCAGCAGCCAAAGGACACCCAACGGTGGCTATGGCTACACCTTC. It encodes CASSQRTPNGGYGYTF.

This chain uses TRBV6-1 with TRBJ2-7; unclear D gene. Trimming took 2 bases from V and 2 from J, leaving 13 bases between them. Germline loops: CDR1 MNHNS, CDR2 SASEGT. The CDR3 spans 15 residues. This CDR3 is CASSEPPRQAYEQYF. In nucleotides, the CDR3 is TGTGCCAGCAGTGAACCCCCGAGACAAGCCTACGAGCAGTACTTC.

This clone was seen a single time. The V call is TRBV6-1, the J call TRBJ2-3, with D tentatively TRBD2 (5 bases). From germline, CDR1 is MNHNS and CDR2 SASEGT. The CDR3 extends over 15 amino acids. Between the trimmed V and J ends, which lost 5 bases and 6 bases, there was a span of 18 bases. CDR3 in amino acids: CASSFNRVGLDTQYF. As DNA, the CDR3 is TGTGCCAGCAGTTTTAATAGAGTAGGACTTGATACGCAGTATTTT.

This clone has only a few counts. This chain links TRBV5-1 with TRBJ2-7, with 9 bases lining up with TRBD1. With V trimmed by 3 bases and J by 6 bases, 1 base remained unmatched. CDR3 length: 12 amino acids. Looked up from germline, CDR1 is SGHRS and CDR2 is YFSETQ. CDR3: CASSSDRGEQYF. The CDR3 bases are TGCGCCAGCAGCTCGGACAGGGGCGAGCAGTACTTC.

The count of this clone is one. The rearrangement links TRBV5-1 to TRBJ2-3, with D uncertain. Germline V lookup: CDR1 SGHRS, CDR2 YFSETQ. The germline V and J ends were trimmed by 0 bases and 6 bases, with 2 bases remaining between them. The CDR3 is made up of 11 amino acids. CDR3 DNA sequence: TGCGCCAGCAGCTTGGGGGATACGCAGTATTTT. This sequence encodes CASSLGDTQYF.

This chain connects TRBV5-8 to TRBJ1-3; D is undetermined. The CDR3 has 16 residues. The V end was cut by 2 bases, the J end by 0 bases, with 12 bases between. Germline V lookup: CDR1 SGHTS, CDR2 YDEGEE. CDR3 in DNA: TGTGCCAGCAGCTTTTTACACTCAAGCTCTGGAAACACCATATATTTT. The encoded protein is CASSFLHSSSGNTIYF. The variable domain in full, with the rest retrieved from reference TRBV5-8 and TRBJ1-3, is EAGVTQSPTHLIKTRGQQATLRCSPISGHTSVYWYQQALGLGLQFLLWYDEGEERNRGNFPPRFSGRQFPNYSSELNVNALELEDSALYLCASSFLHSSSGNTIYFGEGSWLTVV.

The chain has TRBV4-1 and TRBJ2-1; no reliable D call. CDR3 length: 12 residues. V was clipped by 4 bases and J by 10 bases, with 11 bases between them. Germline V lookup: CDR1 MGHRA, CDR2 YSYEKL. CDR3 sequence reads: CASSLAHEEQFF. CDR3 nucleotide sequence: TGCGCCAGCAGCCTCGCTCATGAAGAGCAGTTCTTC.

The rearrangement links TRBV10-3 to TRBJ1-2; D not resolved. The CDR3 length is 11 residues. Deletions cut 9 bases from V and 8 bases from J, with 13 bases between. The germline V gene encodes CDR1 ENHRY and CDR2 SYGVKD. The DNA for the CDR3 is TGTGCCATTTCCTCCGGGAGCGGCTACACCTTC. This codes for CAISSGSGYTF.

V and J are TRBV28 and TRBJ2-5; D call uncertain. CDR1 is MDHEN and CDR2 is SYDVKM in the germline V gene. With 2 bases removed from V and 10 bases from J, the gap between germline ends came to 5 bases. This CDR3 comprises 10 residues. The chain's CDR3 is CASSLTIQYF. The CDR3 DNA is TGTGCCAGCAGTTTAACCATCCAGTACTTC.

The J gene is TRBJ2-3, the V gene TRBV4-3; maybe TRBD1 (6 bases). Germline V lookup: CDR1 LGHNA, CDR2 YSLEER. Trimming removed 4 bases at V and 0 bases at J, with 11 bases between. The length of the CDR3 is 15 residues. CDR3 in amino acids: CASSRYGQSTDTQYF. CDR3 DNA sequence: TGCGCCAGCAGCCGCTATGGACAGAGCACAGATACGCAGTATTTT.